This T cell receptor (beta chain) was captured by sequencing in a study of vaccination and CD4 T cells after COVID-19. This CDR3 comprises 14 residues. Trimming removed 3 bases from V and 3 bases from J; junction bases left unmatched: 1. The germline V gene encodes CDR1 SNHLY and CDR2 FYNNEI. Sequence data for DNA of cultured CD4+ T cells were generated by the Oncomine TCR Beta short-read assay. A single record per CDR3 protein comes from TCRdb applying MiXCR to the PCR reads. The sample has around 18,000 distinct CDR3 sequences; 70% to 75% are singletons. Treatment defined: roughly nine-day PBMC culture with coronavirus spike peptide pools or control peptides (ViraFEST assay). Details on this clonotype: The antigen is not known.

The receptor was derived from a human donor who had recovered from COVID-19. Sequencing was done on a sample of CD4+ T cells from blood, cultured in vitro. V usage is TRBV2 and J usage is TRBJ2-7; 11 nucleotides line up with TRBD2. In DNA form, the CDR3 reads TGTGCCAGCAGTGAGGGACTAGCGGTCTACGAGCAGTACTTC. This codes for CASSEGLAVYEQYF.